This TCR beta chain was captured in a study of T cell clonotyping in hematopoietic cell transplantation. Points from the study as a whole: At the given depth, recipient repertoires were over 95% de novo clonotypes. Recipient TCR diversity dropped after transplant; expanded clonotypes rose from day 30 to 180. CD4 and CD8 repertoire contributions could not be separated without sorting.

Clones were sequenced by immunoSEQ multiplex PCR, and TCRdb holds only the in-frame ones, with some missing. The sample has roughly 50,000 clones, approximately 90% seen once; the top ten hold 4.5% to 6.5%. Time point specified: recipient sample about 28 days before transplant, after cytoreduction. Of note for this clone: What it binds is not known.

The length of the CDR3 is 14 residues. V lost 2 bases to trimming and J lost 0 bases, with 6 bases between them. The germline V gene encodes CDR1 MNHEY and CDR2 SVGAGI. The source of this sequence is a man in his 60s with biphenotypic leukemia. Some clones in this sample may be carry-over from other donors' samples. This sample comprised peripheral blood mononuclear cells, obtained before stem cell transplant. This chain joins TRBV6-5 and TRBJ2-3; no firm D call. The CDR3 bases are TGTGCCAGCAGTTACGGGCGGAGCACAGATACGCAGTATTTT. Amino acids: CASSYGRSTDTQYF.